The clone carrying this T cell receptor beta chain appeared many times. The germline V gene has CDR1 SGHVS and CDR2 FNYEAQ. This CDR3 has 18 residues. V lost 5 bases, J lost 2 bases, and 13 bases stayed unmatched. This sample was taken from a study of early T cells in non-severe SARS-CoV-2 infection. MiXCR, applied by TCRdb to the 5' RACE reads, yields one record per CDR3 protein. The data hold more than 95,000 distinct CDR3 sequences, with about 10% observed a single time. The sample in question was whole blood, obtained at baseline. The chain is built from TRBV7-6 and TRBJ2-3; 10 nucleotides align to TRBD1. The source is an adult who was a healthcare worker with PCR-confirmed SARS-CoV-2 infection or an uninfected control (not recorded which). The CDR3 bases are TGTGCCAGCAGCCCCTATGGGACAGGGGACGAACTCACAGATACGCAGTATTTT. This gives the protein CASSPYGTGDELTDTQYF.